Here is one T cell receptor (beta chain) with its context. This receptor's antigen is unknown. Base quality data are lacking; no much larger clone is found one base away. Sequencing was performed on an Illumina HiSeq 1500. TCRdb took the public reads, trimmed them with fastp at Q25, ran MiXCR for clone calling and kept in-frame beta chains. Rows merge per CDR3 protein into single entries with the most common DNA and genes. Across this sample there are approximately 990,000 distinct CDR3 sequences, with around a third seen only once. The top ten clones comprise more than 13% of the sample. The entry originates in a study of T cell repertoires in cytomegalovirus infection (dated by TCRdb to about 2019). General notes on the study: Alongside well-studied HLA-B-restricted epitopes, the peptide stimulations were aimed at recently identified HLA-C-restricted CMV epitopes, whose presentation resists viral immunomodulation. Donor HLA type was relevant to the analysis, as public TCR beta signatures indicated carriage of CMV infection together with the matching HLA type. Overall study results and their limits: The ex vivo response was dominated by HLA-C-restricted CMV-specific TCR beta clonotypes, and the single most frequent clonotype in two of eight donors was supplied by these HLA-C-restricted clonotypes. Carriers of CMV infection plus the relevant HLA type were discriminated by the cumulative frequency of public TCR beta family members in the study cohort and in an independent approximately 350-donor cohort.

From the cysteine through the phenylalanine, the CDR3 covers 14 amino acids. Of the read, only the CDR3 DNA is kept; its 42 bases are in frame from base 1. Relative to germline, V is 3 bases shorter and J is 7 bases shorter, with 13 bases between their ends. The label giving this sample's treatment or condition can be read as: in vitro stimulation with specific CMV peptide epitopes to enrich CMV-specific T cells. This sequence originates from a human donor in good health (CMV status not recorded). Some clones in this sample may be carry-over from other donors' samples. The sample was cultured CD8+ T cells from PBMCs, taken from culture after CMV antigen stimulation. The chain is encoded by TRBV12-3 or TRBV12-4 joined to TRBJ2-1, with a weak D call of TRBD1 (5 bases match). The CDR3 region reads CASSLDVAGNEQFF. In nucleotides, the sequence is TGTGCCAGCAGTTTGGACGTGGCAGGGAATGAGCAGTTCTTC.